Presented here are 6 T cell receptor beta chains from one specimen sequenced in a study of blood T cell repertoires in COVID-19. Libraries were prepared by immunoSEQ multiplex PCR; TCRdb keeps only in-frame clonotypes and omits some of them. This table has about 180,000 clones, around 90% appearing once. The source material was peripheral blood. These receptor sequences come from a woman in her 50s with acute or convalescent COVID-19.

This clone occurred a few times. The chain links TRBV6-2 or TRBV6-3 to TRBJ2-3; 8 bases map to TRBD1. V was pared by 5 bases and J by 2 bases, with 6 bases of the junction left unmatched. CDR1 and CDR2 from the germline V gene are MNHEY and SVGEGT. The CDR3 consists of 15 residues. The DNA for the CDR3 is TGTGCCAGCAGTCACGACAGGGGCCCCACAGATACGCAGTATTTT. Its translation: CASSHDRGPTDTQYF.

The chain carries TRBV5-1 and TRBJ1-6, with TRBD1 matching over 8 bases. The germline V gene encodes CDR1 SGHRS and CDR2 YFSETQ. This CDR3 has 15 amino acids. V lost 4 bases and J lost 9; bases outside the gene matches: 9. The CDR3 nucleotides read TGCGCCAGCAGCGCGACAGGGGTCGGGACTTCACCCCTCCACTTT. It specifies CASSATGVGTSPLHF.

The chain links TRBV6-2 or TRBV6-3 to TRBJ2-3; 8 nucleotides line up with TRBD2. V lost 2 bases and J lost 4; bases outside the gene matches: 8. This CDR3 is built from 16 residues. The germline CDR1 and CDR2 sequences are MNHEY and SVGEGT. The CDR3 loop reads CASSYPPGGVADTQYF. The CDR3 DNA reads as TGTGCCAGCAGTTACCCACCGGGAGGGGTGGCAGATACGCAGTATTTT.

V gene TRBV12-3 or TRBV12-4 combines with J gene TRBJ2-7; 12 bases align to TRBD1. Trimming took 8 bases from V and 3 from J; bases not matched to a gene: 2. The CDR3 length is 13 residues. CDR3 nucleotide sequence: TGTGCCAGCGGGACAGGGGGCAACTACGAGCAGTACTTC. Translated, it gives CASGTGGNYEQYF.

This chain links TRBV5-1 with TRBJ1-2; TRBD1 is a possible D gene (5 bases). Germline CDR1 SGHRS, CDR2 YFSETQ. The length of the CDR3 is 15 residues. The V gene lost 0 bases and the J gene lost 4 bases, with 13 bases spanning the gap. CDR3: CASSLAPGGGYGYTF. Here the CDR3 DNA reads TGCGCCAGCAGCTTGGCCCCGGGGGGGGGCTATGGCTACACCTTC.

The chain employs TRBV7-8 and TRBJ1-5, with 9 bases lining up with TRBD1. The CDR3 length is 15 residues. Germline CDR1 SGHVS, CDR2 FQNEAQ. Trimming cost V 4 bases and J 0 bases; bases outside gene matches: 1. The CDR3 reads CASSWGQGSNQPQHF. DNA of the CDR3: TGTGCCAGCAGCTGGGGACAGGGTAGCAATCAGCCCCAGCATTTT.